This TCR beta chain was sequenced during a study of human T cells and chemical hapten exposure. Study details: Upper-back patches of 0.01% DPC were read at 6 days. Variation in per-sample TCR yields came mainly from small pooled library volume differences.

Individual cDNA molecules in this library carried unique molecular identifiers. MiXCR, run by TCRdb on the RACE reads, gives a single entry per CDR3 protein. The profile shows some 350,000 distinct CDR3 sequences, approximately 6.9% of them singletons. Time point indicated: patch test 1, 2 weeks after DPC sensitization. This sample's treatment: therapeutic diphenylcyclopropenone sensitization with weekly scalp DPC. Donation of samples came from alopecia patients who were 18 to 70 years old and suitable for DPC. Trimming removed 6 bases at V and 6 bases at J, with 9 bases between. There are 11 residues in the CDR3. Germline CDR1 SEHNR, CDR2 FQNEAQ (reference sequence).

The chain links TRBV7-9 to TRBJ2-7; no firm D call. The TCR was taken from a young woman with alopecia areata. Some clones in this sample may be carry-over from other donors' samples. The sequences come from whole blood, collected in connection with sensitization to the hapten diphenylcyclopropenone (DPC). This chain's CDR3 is CASRSTFEQYF. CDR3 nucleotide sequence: TGTGCCAGCAGGTCCACCTTCGAGCAGTACTTC.